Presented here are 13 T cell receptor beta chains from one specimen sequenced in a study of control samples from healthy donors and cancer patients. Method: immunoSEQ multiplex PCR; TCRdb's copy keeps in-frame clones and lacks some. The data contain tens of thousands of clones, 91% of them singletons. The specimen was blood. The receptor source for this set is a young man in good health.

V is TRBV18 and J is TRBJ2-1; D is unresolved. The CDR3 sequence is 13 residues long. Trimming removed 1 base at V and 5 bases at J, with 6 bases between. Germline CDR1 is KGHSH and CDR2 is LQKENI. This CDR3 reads CASSPLSDNEQFF. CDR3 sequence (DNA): TGTGCCAGCTCACCACTGTCAGACAATGAGCAGTTCTTC.

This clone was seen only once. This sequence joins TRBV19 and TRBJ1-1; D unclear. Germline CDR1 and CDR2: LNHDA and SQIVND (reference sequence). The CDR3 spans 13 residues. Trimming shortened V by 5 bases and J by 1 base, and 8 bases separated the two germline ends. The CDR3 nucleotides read TGTGCCAGTAGTTGGGGAAGGAACACTGAAGCTTTCTTT. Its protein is CASSWGRNTEAFF.

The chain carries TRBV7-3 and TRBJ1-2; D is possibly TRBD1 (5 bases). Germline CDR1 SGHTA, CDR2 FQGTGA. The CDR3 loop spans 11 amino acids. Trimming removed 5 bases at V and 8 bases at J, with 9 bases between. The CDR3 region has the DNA TGTGCCAGCAGCCCACCAGGGGGCTACACCTTC. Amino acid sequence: CASSPPGGYTF. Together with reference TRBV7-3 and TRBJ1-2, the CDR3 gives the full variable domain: GAGVSQTPSNKVTEKGKYVELRCDPISGHTALYWYRQSLGQGPEFLIYFQGTGAADDSGLPNDRFFAVRPEGSVSTLKIQRTERGDSAVYLCASSPPGGYTFGSGTRLTVV.

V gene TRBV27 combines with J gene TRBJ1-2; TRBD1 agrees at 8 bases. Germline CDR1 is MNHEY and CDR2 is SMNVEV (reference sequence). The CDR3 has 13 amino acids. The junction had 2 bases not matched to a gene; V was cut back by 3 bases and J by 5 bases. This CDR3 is CASSFRTGYGYTF. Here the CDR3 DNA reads TGTGCCAGCAGTTTCCGGACAGGGTATGGCTACACCTTC.

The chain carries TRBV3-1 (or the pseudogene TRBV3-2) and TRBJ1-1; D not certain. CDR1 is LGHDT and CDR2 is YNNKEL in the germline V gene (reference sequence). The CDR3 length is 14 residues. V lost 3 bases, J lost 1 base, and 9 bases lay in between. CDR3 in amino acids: CASSQGFRNTEAFF. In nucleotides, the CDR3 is TGTGCCAGCAGCCAGGGGTTCAGGAACACTGAAGCTTTCTTT.

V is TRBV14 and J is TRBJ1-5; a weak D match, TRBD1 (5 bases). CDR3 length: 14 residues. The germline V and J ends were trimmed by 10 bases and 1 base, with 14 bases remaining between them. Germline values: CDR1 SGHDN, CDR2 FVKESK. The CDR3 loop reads CATLDGGSNQPQHF. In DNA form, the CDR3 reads TGTGCCACCCTTGACGGGGGAAGCAATCAGCCCCAGCATTTT.

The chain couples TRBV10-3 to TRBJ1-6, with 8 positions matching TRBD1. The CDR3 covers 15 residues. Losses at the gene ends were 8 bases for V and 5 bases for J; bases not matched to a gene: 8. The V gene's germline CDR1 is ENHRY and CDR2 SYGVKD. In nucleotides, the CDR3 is TGTGCCATCTCTGGACAGGGAGAAAATAATTCACCCCTCCACTTT. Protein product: CAISGQGENNSPLHF.

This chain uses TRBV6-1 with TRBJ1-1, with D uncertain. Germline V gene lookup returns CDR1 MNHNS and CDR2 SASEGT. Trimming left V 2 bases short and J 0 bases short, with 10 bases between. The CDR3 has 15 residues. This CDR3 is CASSEYLTVNTEAFF. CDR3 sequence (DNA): TGTGCCAGCAGTGAATACCTTACAGTGAACACTGAAGCTTTCTTT.

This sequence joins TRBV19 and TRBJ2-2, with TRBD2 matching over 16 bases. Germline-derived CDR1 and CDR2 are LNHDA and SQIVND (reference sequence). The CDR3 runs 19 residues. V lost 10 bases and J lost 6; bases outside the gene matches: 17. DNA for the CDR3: TGTGCCAAAAAAGGGACTAGCGGGGGGGCCGGGGCCGTTCCCGGGGAGCTGTTTTTT. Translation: CAKKGTSGGAGAVPGELFF.

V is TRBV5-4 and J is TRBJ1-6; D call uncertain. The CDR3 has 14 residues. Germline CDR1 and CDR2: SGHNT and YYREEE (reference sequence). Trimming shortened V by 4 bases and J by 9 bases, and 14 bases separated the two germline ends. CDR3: CASSLEERGSPLHF. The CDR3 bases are TGTGCCAGCAGCCTGGAGGAGCGAGGTTCACCCCTCCACTTT.

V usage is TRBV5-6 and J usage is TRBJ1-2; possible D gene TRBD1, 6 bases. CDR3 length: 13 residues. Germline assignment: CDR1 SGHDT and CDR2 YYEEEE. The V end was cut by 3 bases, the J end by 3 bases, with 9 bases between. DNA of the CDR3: TGTGCCAGCAGCTCACAGGGAGACTATGGCTACACCTTC. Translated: CASSSQGDYGYTF.

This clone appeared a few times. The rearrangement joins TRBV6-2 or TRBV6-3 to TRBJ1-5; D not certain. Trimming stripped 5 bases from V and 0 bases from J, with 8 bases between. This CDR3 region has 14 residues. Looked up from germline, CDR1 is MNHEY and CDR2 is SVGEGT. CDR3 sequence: CASSRVNSNQPQHF. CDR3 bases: TGTGCCAGCAGTCGCGTAAATAGCAATCAGCCCCAGCATTTT.

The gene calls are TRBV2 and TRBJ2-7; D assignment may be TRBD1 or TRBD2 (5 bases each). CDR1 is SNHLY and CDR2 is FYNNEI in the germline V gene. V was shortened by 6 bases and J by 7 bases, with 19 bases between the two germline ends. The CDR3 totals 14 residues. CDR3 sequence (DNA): TGTGCCAGCAGCCCACACTGGGGGTCGGGAGAGCAGTACTTC. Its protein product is CASSPHWGSGEQYF.